The clone carrying this T cell receptor (beta chain) turned up a few times. This CDR3 comprises 15 residues. The ends lost 5 bases at V and 9 bases at J; junction bases unmatched: 7. CDR1 and CDR2 (germline): MDHEN, SYDVKM. Authors' methods: How many nucleated cells were present was estimated from reference gene primer amplification. The assay was immunoSEQ multiplex PCR, and TCRdb's table has in-frame clones only and misses some. V and J calls and clone size follow that table, whereas D and trimming were derived from the DNA. This table holds around 170,000 clones, around 89% found once. This sample stems from a study of blood T cell repertoires in COVID-19.

The sequenced material came from peripheral blood. This receptor was taken from a man between 18 and 29 years old who had recovered from COVID-19. The chain recombines TRBV28 with TRBJ1-6, with 10 nucleotides matching TRBD1. CDR3 bases: TGTGCCAGCAGTGCCGGGACAGGGGTAAGTTCACCCCTCCACTTT. Its protein product is CASSAGTGVSSPLHF.